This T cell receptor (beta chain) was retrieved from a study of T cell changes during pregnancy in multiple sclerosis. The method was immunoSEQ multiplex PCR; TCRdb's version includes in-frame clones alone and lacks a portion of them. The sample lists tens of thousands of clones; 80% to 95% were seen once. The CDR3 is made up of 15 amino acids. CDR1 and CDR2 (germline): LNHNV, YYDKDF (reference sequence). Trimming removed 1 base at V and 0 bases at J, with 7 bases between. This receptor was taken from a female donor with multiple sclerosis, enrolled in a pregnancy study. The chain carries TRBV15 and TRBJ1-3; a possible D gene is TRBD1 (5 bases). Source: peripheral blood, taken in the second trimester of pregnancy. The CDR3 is CATSRAGPSGNTIYF. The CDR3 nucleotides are TGTGCCACCAGCAGAGCAGGGCCCTCTGGAAACACCATATATTTT.